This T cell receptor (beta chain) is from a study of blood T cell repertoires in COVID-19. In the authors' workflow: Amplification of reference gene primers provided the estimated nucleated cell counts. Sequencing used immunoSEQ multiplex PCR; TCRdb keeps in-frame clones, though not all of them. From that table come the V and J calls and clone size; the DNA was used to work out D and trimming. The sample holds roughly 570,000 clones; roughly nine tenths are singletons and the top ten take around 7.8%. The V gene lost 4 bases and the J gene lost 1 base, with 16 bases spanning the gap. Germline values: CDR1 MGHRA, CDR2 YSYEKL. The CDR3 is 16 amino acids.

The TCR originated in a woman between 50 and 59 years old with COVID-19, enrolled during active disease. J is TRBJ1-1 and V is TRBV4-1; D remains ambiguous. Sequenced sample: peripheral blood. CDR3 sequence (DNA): TGCGCCAGCAGCCCCAGGCCATACGGAAGGAACACTGAAGCTTTCTTT. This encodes CASSPRPYGRNTEAFF.